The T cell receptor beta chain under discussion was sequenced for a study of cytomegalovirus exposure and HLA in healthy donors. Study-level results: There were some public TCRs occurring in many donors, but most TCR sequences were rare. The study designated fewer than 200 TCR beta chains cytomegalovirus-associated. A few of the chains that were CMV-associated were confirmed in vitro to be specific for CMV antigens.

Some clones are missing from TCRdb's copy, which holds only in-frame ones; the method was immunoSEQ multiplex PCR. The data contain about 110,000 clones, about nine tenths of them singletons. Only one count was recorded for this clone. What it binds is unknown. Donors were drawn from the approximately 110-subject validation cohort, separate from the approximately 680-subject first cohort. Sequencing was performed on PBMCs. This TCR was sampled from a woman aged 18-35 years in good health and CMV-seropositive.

CDR3 protein: CASSTGIWETQYF. As DNA, the CDR3 is TGTGCCAGTAGTACGGGGATTTGGGAGACCCAGTACTTC. The chain uses TRBV19 and TRBJ2-5, with D possibly being TRBD2 (5 bases). The CDR3 has 13 amino acids. Germline loops: CDR1 LNHDA, CDR2 SQIVND (reference sequence). Deletions cut 4 bases from V and 5 bases from J, with 11 bases between. Full variable domain (missing parts from reference TRBV19 and TRBJ2-5): DGGITQSPKYLFRKEGQNVTLSCEQNLNHDAMYWYRQDPGQGLRLIYYSQIVNDFQKGDIAEGYSVSREKKESFPLTVTSAQKNPTAFYLCASSTGIWETQYFGPGTRLLVL.